This T cell receptor (beta chain) was recorded in a study of human T cells and chemical hapten exposure. TCRdb ran MiXCR on the RACE reads and lists one entry per CDR3 protein. Of about 180,000 distinct CDR3 sequences in the sample, about 31% were seen once. Stated time point: pre-sensitization, week 0. As to treatment: therapeutic diphenylcyclopropenone sensitization with weekly scalp DPC. Blood sampling occurred before each patch-test application. Unmatched junction bases numbered 15, after V lost 6 bases and J lost 5 bases. In germline, CDR1 is DFQATT, CDR2 SNEGSKA (reference sequence). The CDR3 has 15 residues.

The origin of this receptor is a young woman with alopecia areata. Some clones in this sample may be carry-over from other donors' samples. Source: whole blood, taken in connection with sensitization to the hapten diphenylcyclopropenone (DPC). The rearrangement joins TRBV20-1 to TRBJ2-7, with 8 positions matching TRBD2. The CDR3 loop reads CSAIGGAPGNDEQYF. The CDR3 DNA reads as TGCAGTGCCATCGGGGGGGCGCCAGGTAATGACGAGCAGTACTTC.